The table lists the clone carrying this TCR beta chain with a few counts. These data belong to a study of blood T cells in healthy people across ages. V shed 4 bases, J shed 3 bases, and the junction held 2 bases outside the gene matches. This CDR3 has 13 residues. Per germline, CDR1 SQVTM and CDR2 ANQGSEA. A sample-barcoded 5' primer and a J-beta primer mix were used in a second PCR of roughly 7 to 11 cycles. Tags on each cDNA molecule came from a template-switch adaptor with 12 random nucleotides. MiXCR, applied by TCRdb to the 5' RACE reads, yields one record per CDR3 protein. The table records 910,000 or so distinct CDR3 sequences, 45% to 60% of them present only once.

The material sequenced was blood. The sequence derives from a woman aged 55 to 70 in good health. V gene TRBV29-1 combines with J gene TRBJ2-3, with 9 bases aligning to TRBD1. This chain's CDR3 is CSVGTGETDTQYF. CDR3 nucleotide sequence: TGCAGCGTTGGGACAGGGGAAACAGATACGCAGTATTTT.